One sample yielded the 16 T cell receptor beta chains listed below, sequenced in a study of blood T cell repertoires in COVID-19. Generated by immunoSEQ multiplex PCR, the TCRdb table keeps only in-frame clones and is missing some. The sample yields some 260,000 clones, 88% seen once. Sequencing was performed on peripheral blood. Source of these receptors: an older man with acute or convalescent COVID-19.

The rearrangement uses TRBV28 and TRBJ1-4; D may be TRBD1 (6 bases). The CDR3 length is 14 residues. Germline V gene lookup returns CDR1 MDHEN and CDR2 SYDVKM. The V end lost 6 bases, the J end lost 4 bases, and 12 bases lay between the germline ends. The CDR3 loop reads CASSSTGLNEKLFF. CDR3 sequence (DNA): TGTGCCAGCAGCTCGACAGGCCTTAATGAAAAACTGTTTTTT.

The rearrangement links TRBV4-2 to TRBJ2-2; TRBD2 matches at 16 bases. CDR3 size: 17 residues. The J segment lost 4 bases and the V segment lost 4 bases, leaving 3 bases of the junction unmatched. The germline V gene has CDR1 LGHNA and CDR2 YNFKEQ. CDR3 region: CASSLGLAGGPTGELFF. CDR3 coding DNA: TGTGCCAGCAGCCTGGGACTAGCGGGAGGGCCCACCGGGGAGCTGTTTTTT.

This clone was recorded only once. The chain employs TRBV7-2 and TRBJ1-5; D is perhaps TRBD1 (5 bases). V was trimmed by 4 bases and J by 3 bases, leaving 10 bases between them. This CDR3 spans 14 amino acids. Germline assignment: CDR1 SGHTA and CDR2 FQGNSA. The CDR3, as DNA: TGTGCCAGCAGCTCCAGGGTGAACAATCAGCCCCAGCATTTT. This gives the protein CASSSRVNNQPQHF.

This chain connects TRBV5-5 to TRBJ1-2; 7 nucleotides align to TRBD1. Per the germline V gene, CDR1 is SGHKS and CDR2 is YYEKEE (reference sequence). The ends lost 0 bases at V and 2 bases at J; junction bases unmatched: 7. This CDR3 contains 16 residues. Here the CDR3 reads CASSLALGQRNYGYTF. Here the CDR3 DNA reads TGTGCCAGCAGCTTGGCCCTGGGACAGCGAAACTATGGCTACACCTTC. The full variable domain, with the rest looked up from reference TRBV5-5 and TRBJ1-2, is DAGVTQSPTHLIKTRGQQVTLRCSPISGHKSVSWYQQVLGQGPQFIFQYYEKEERGRGNFPDRFSARQFPNYSSELNVNALLLGDSALYLCASSLALGQRNYGYTFGSGTRLTVV.

A note on this clone: The same CDR3 is also encoded by other DNA sequences in this sample. The V and J genes are TRBV9 and TRBJ2-1; possible D gene TRBD2, 6 bases. Trimming stripped 0 bases from V and 2 bases from J, with 9 bases between. Germline V gives CDR1 SGDLS, CDR2 YYNGEE. This CDR3 has 15 amino acids. CDR3 region: CASSVVAGTYNEQFF. The DNA of the CDR3 is TGTGCCAGCAGCGTAGTTGCGGGGACCTACAATGAGCAGTTCTTC.

The rearrangement joins TRBV7-9 to TRBJ2-6, with 8 bases that match TRBD1. CDR3 length equals 17 residues. Trimming removed 5 bases from V and 0 bases from J; junction bases left unmatched: 6. CDR1 is SEHNR, CDR2 FQNEAQ, per germline (reference sequence). CDR3 loop: CASSPGQGFSGANVLTF. As DNA, the CDR3 is TGTGCCAGCAGCCCTGGACAGGGTTTCTCTGGGGCCAACGTCCTGACTTTC.

The V call is TRBV5-6, the J call TRBJ1-4; TRBD1 agrees at 8 bases. Trimming removed 2 bases from V and 2 bases from J; junction bases left unmatched: 2. Germline assignment: CDR1 SGHDT and CDR2 YYEEEE. The CDR3 spans 15 residues. DNA of the CDR3: TGTGCCAGCAGCTTTACAGGGGGTACTAATGAAAAACTGTTTTTT. Protein: CASSFTGGTNEKLFF.

V gene TRBV7-3 combines with J gene TRBJ2-5, with D possibly TRBD2 on 5 matching bases. Trimming pared 8 bases from V and 4 bases from J, leaving 14 bases between. CDR3 length: 13 residues. Germline CDR1 SGHTA, CDR2 FQGTGA. CDR3 DNA: TGTGCCAGCCGACTGAGGGTGGGAGAGACCCAGTACTTC. Protein sequence: CASRLRVGETQYF.

This chain links TRBV5-1 with TRBJ2-1, with 8 positions matching TRBD2. This CDR3 spans 15 amino acids. J gave up 8 bases and V 2 bases, and 9 bases lay outside the gene matches. Germline V gene sequence: CDR1 SGHRS, CDR2 YFSETQ. The CDR3 bases are TGCGCCAGCAGCTTTTCCGGGACTAGTATCGATGAGCAGTTCTTC. It specifies CASSFSGTSIDEQFF.

This chain joins TRBV6-6 and TRBJ1-2, with D uncertain. Trimming shortened V by 4 bases and J by 0 bases, and 6 bases separated the two germline ends. The germline V gene encodes CDR1 MNHNY and CDR2 SVGAGI (reference sequence). The CDR3 extends over 13 amino acids. The CDR3 coding sequence is TGTGCCAGCAGTTTAATAGCTAACTATGGCTACACCTTC. Translation: CASSLIANYGYTF.

The gene calls are TRBV28 and TRBJ2-7; the D is unclear. The CDR3 has 16 amino acids. V shed 4 bases and J shed 0 bases, with 16 bases lying between them. Per the germline V gene, CDR1 is MDHEN and CDR2 is SYDVKM. The CDR3 loop is CASSSKWAGSSYEQYF. The CDR3 bases are TGTGCCAGCAGTTCAAAATGGGCAGGTAGCTCCTACGAGCAGTACTTC. The full variable domain, with the rest looked up from reference TRBV28 and TRBJ2-7, is DVKVTQSSRYLVKRTGEKVFLECVQDMDHENMFWYRQDPGLGLRLIYFSYDVKMKEKGDIPEGYSVSREKKERFSLILESASTNQTSMYLCASSSKWAGSSYEQYFGPGTRLTVT.

The chain employs TRBV6-6 and TRBJ2-7, with D tentatively TRBD1 (6 bases). Germline V CDR1 and CDR2: MNHNY, SVGAGI (reference sequence). Trimming cost V 6 bases and J 2 bases, with 11 bases left between them. The CDR3 contains 13 residues. This CDR3 reads CASSPQGTYEQYF. The CDR3 coding sequence is TGTGCCAGCAGCCCGCAGGGGACCTACGAGCAGTACTTC.

The chain joins TRBV28 to TRBJ2-3; TRBD1 agrees at 10 bases. Germline values: CDR1 MDHEN, CDR2 SYDVKM. The CDR3 extends over 17 amino acids. J lost 4 bases, V lost 5 bases, and 12 bases had no gene match. The chain's CDR3 is CASSPYDRGQGADTQYF. CDR3 sequence (DNA): TGTGCCAGCAGTCCTTACGATCGAGGACAGGGGGCAGATACGCAGTATTTT.

CDR3 bases: TGTGCCAGCCGAATTGGAGTTATGTACGAGCAGTACTTC. As protein: CASRIGVMYEQYF. The V and J genes are TRBV12-3 or TRBV12-4 and TRBJ2-7; D is unclear. V was pared by 8 bases and J by 4 bases, with 15 bases between. The CDR3 runs to 13 residues.

The rearrangement uses TRBV9 and TRBJ2-3, with a tentative D call TRBD2 (5 bases). The CDR3 has 14 residues. The V end was cut by 4 bases, the J end by 0 bases, with 9 bases between. CDR1 and CDR2 from the germline V gene are SGDLS and YYNGEE. CDR3: CASSTRGSTDTQYF. The CDR3 coding sequence is TGTGCCAGCAGCACACGGGGAAGCACAGATACGCAGTATTTT.

The V call is TRBV19, the J call TRBJ2-3; the D gene is possibly TRBD1 (5 bases). Germline CDR1 and CDR2: LNHDA and SQIVND (reference sequence). V shed 7 bases and J shed 2 bases, with 22 bases lying between them. The CDR3 is made up of 17 amino acids. CDR3 amino acids: CASTPFGQGDITDTQYF. The CDR3 nucleotides are TGTGCCAGTACCCCTTTCGGGCAGGGCGATATCACAGATACGCAGTATTTT. Looking up the rest from reference TRBV19 and TRBJ2-3 gives the full variable domain: DGGITQSPKYLFRKEGQNVTLSCEQNLNHDAMYWYRQDPGQGLRLIYYSQIVNDFQKGDIAEGYSVSREKKESFPLTVTSAQKNPTAFYLCASTPFGQGDITDTQYFGPGTRLTVL.